This T cell receptor (beta chain) was identified in a study of T cells in Graves' hyperthyroidism and ophthalmopathy. Whole-study findings and limits: Blood also showed most of the thyroid clonotypes that were expanded above 0.001.

There are a few counts of this clonotype. Its antigen remains unknown. Regions amplified from RNA transcripts were the TCR beta CDR3 regions. HTBI primers were the set used in a first-round RT-PCR of the TCR CDR3. TCRdb re-called the multiplex PCR reads through MiXCR, storing one row per CDR3 protein. The data contain a few hundred thousand distinct CDR3 sequences, around a fifth of them singletons. The CDR3 totals 14 residues. V shed 0 bases and J shed 6 bases, with 11 bases lying between them. Per the germline V gene, CDR1 is MNHEY and CDR2 is SVGAGI. The receptor comes from a woman aged 70-85 years with Graves' ophthalmopathy. V usage is TRBV6-5 and J usage is TRBJ1-2; D is unclear. The sample consisted of blood. The CDR3 spells CASSYSVRSDGYTF. CDR3 sequence (DNA): TGTGCCAGCAGTTACTCGGTTCGTAGCGATGGCTACACCTTC.